This TCR beta chain was observed in a study of T-cell memory formation after mild COVID-19. Study-wide context: Clusters were largely donor specific.

The germline gives CDR1 SGHRS, CDR2 YFSETQ. The V end lost 0 bases, the J end lost 6 bases, and 7 bases lay between the germline ends. This CDR3 is built from 14 residues. Findings and caveats of the study: Those CD4+ clones that contracted were mainly in CM and EM (CD8+ ones in EMRA). Memory from before infection featured some responding clones, which suggests cross-reactive memory joined.

The sample holds a few counts of this clonotype. Its matching antigen is unknown. TCRdb re-called the 5' RACE reads with MiXCR, one entry per CDR3 protein. The data contain fewer than 700,000 distinct CDR3 sequences, more than 15% of them singletons. V usage is TRBV5-1 and J usage is TRBJ1-6; D is uncertain. The receptor's source is an adult woman who had mild COVID-19 (a few samples of this study predate the infection). Cell type and time point are not known. Input material: PBMCs or a T cell subset sorted from them (not recorded which). CDR3 protein: CASSLGQLNSPLHF. The CDR3 coding sequence is TGCGCCAGCAGCTTGGGGCAGCTTAATTCACCCCTCCACTTT.